This T cell receptor (beta chain) stems from a study of human T cells and chemical hapten exposure. Study details: Upper inner arm skin measuring around 2 cm by around 2 cm received 2% DPC for sensitization. The study lasted approximately 26 weeks, and patients were dosed weekly with diphenylcyclopropenone on the scalp throughout.

This clonotype appeared many times. Its antigen is as yet unknown. The V end lost 5 bases, the J end lost 5 bases, and 18 bases lay between the germline ends. The CDR3 consists of 15 residues. Germline CDR1 is SGHAT and CDR2 is FQNNGV. Whole-study results and caveats: TCRs whose frequency exceeded 1 in 1000 remained the same following DPC sensitization.

For the library, individual cDNA molecules each received unique molecular identifiers. MiXCR was run by TCRdb on the RACE reads, yielding one entry per CDR3 protein. Of approximately 110,000 distinct CDR3 sequences in the sample, around 10% are singletons; the top ten hold approximately 4%. Stated time point: patch test 1, 2 weeks after DPC sensitization. Indicated treatment: therapeutic diphenylcyclopropenone sensitization with weekly scalp DPC. This specimen consisted of whole blood, obtained in connection with sensitization to the hapten diphenylcyclopropenone (DPC). The chain carries TRBV11-2 and TRBJ1-1; D perhaps matches TRBD1 (6 bases). The clonotype originates from a woman in her forties with alopecia areata. Some clones in this sample may be carry-over from other donors' samples. The CDR3 here is CASSPTVGRGTEAFF. In DNA, the CDR3 is TGTGCCAGCAGCCCTACGGTGGGGAGGGGGACTGAAGCTTTCTTT.